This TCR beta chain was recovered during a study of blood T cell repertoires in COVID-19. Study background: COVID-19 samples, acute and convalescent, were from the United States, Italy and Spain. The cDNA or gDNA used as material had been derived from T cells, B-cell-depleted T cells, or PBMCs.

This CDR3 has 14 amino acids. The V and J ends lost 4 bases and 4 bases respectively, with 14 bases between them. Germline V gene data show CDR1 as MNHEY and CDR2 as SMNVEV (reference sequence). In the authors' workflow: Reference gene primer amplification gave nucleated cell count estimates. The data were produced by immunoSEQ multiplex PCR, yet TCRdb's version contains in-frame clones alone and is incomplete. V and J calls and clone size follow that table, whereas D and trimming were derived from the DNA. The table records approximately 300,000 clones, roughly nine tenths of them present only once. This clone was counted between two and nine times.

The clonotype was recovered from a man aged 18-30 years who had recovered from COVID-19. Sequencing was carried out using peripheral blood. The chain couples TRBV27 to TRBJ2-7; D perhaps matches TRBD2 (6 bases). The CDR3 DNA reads TGTGCCAGCAGTTATACGAGCGGGTCGTACGAGCAGTACTTC. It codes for CASSYTSGSYEQYF.